Listed here are 14 T cell receptor beta chains from one sample, sequenced in a study of OX40 agonist ivuxolimab in advanced cancers. Sequencing was performed with immunoSEQ multiplex PCR; in TCRdb, only in-frame clones are kept and a portion is missing. Of tens of thousands of clones listed, around 87% are singletons. Material: CD4+ or CD8+ T cells sorted from blood, obtained in a trial of the OX40 agonist ivuxolimab. These receptors were collected from an adult with an advanced solid tumor such as melanoma, head and neck, liver or kidney cancer.

The chain is built from TRBV21-1 and TRBJ1-4; the table names TRBD1, a call not compared with the DNA. TRBV21-1 is flagged as a pseudogene. CDR3 length: 16 residues. The CDR3, as DNA: TGTGCCAGCAGCAAACCGTATCAGGGCACTAATGAAAAACTGTTTTTT. Its translation is CASSKPYQGTNEKLFF.

This chain links TRBV28 with TRBJ2-7; 7 bases agree with TRBD2. The ends lost 8 bases at V and 7 bases at J; junction bases unmatched: 11. CDR1 is MDHEN, CDR2 SYDVKM, per germline. This CDR3 comprises 13 residues. The CDR3 sequence: CASWPSGSREQYF. CDR3 in DNA: TGTGCCAGCTGGCCTAGCGGTTCGAGGGAGCAGTACTTC.

The rearrangement joins TRBV29-1 to TRBJ1-1, with D possibly TRBD1 on 5 matching bases. Germline values: CDR1 SQVTM, CDR2 ANQGSEA. V lost 7 bases to trimming and J lost 4 bases, with 10 bases between them. The CDR3 covers 11 residues. The CDR3 here is CSAGRGTEAFF. The CDR3 DNA sequence: TGCAGCGCCGGAAGGGGCACTGAAGCTTTCTTT.

The chain joins TRBV4-2 to TRBJ1-2; D uncertain. Germline loops: CDR1 LGHNA, CDR2 YNFKEQ. Trimming removed 1 base from V and 5 bases from J, with 5 bases in between. This CDR3 has 12 amino acids. CDR3 sequence (DNA): TGTGCCAGCAGCCAAGGAACTTATGGCTACACCTTC. This gives the protein CASSQGTYGYTF.

The V gene is TRBV7-2, the J gene TRBJ2-4, with 14 bases fitting TRBD2. The J segment lost 6 bases and the V segment lost 0 bases, leaving 4 bases of the junction unmatched. The CDR3 loop spans 17 amino acids. The germline V gene has CDR1 SGHTA and CDR2 FQGNSA. The DNA of the CDR3 is TGTGCCAGCAGCTTAGCGGGACTAGCGGGAGCAAGAAACATTCAGTACTTC. This codes for CASSLAGLAGARNIQYF.

This chain uses TRBV19 with TRBJ2-1; D not certain. This CDR3 spans 13 amino acids. Germline V gene data show CDR1 as LNHDA and CDR2 as SQIVND (reference sequence). Trimming cost V 5 bases and J 1 base, with 6 bases left between them. CDR3 in amino acids: CASSVGSYNEQFF. As DNA, the CDR3 is TGTGCCAGTAGTGTTGGGTCCTACAATGAGCAGTTCTTC.

CDR3 loop: CASSLGTGLSYEQYF. CDR3 nucleotides: TGTGCCAGCAGCTTAGGGACAGGGCTTTCCTACGAGCAGTACTTC. The chain joins TRBV7-6 to TRBJ2-7; 8 bases map to TRBD1. This CDR3 spans 15 amino acids. With V trimmed by 1 base and J by 1 base, 3 bases remained unmatched. Per the germline V gene, CDR1 is SGHVS and CDR2 is FNYEAQ. The whole variable domain, remainder taken from reference TRBV7-6 and TRBJ2-7, is GAGVSQSPRYKVTKRGQDVALRCDPISGHVSLYWYRQALGQGPEFLTYFNYEAQQDKSGLPNDRFSAERPEGSISTLTIQRTEQRDSAMYRCASSLGTGLSYEQYFGPGTRLTVT.

This rearrangement joins TRBV7-2 to TRBJ1-2; perhaps TRBD1 as D (5 bases). V dropped 1 base and J dropped 7 bases, with 16 bases sitting between them. This CDR3 comprises 15 residues. Germline V gene data show CDR1 as SGHTA and CDR2 as FQGNSA. CDR3 sequence: CASSLDPGTSGGYTF. The CDR3 DNA is TGTGCCAGCAGCTTAGATCCAGGGACCTCAGGTGGCTACACCTTC.

A note on this clone: Other DNA sequences within the sample encode an identical CDR3. V and J are TRBV6-1 and TRBJ2-5, with TRBD1 matching over 8 bases. Trimming cost V 4 bases and J 4 bases; bases outside gene matches: 14. Germline values: CDR1 MNHNS, CDR2 SASEGT. There are 17 residues in the CDR3. CDR3 amino acids: CASSVYAGTGGRETQYF. The CDR3 bases are TGTGCCAGCAGTGTCTACGCCGGAACAGGGGGGAGAGAGACCCAGTACTTC.

The chain links TRBV6-6 to TRBJ1-4; TRBD1 matches 11 bases. The CDR3 extends over 14 amino acids. The germline V gene has CDR1 MNHNY and CDR2 SVGAGI (reference sequence). Germline trimming cut 7 bases from V and 8 bases from J; bases unmatched to any gene: 6. The CDR3 protein is CASTRGTGGEKLFF. The CDR3 nucleotides read TGTGCCAGCACTCGTGGGACAGGGGGGGAAAAACTGTTTTTT.

The chain is built from TRBV5-1 and TRBJ2-6; D perhaps matches TRBD1 (5 bases). This CDR3 spans 15 amino acids. Germline values: CDR1 SGHRS, CDR2 YFSETQ. V lost 3 bases to trimming and J lost 4 bases, with 11 bases between them. The chain's CDR3 is CASSSQGTGANVLTF. In nucleotides, the CDR3 is TGCGCCAGCAGCTCTCAGGGTACCGGGGCCAACGTCCTGACTTTC.

The V gene is TRBV19, the J gene TRBJ1-4, with D possibly TRBD1 on 6 matching bases. Trimming shortened V by 6 bases and J by 6 bases, and 14 bases separated the two germline ends. There are 14 residues in the CDR3. Germline V gene data show CDR1 as LNHDA and CDR2 as SQIVND (reference sequence). Written as DNA, the CDR3 is TGTGCCAGTAGCGCGGGGGCCCCCGATGAAAAACTGTTTTTT. This codes for CASSAGAPDEKLFF.

This chain connects TRBV30 to TRBJ2-5, with D tentatively TRBD1 (5 bases). Germline CDR1 GTSNPN, CDR2 SVGIG (reference sequence). Trimming shortened V by 5 bases and J by 1 base, and 11 bases separated the two germline ends. The CDR3 has 13 amino acids. The CDR3 here is CAWERQIQETQYF. In DNA, the CDR3 is TGTGCCTGGGAGCGACAGATCCAAGAGACCCAGTACTTC.

CDR3 protein: CASSLFFPGPLTYEQFF. The CDR3 DNA reads as TGTGCCAGCAGCTTGTTTTTCCCGGGCCCTCTTACCTATGAGCAGTTCTTC. The chain links TRBV5-6 to TRBJ2-1; D gene ambiguous. Trimming pared 1 base from V and 8 bases from J, leaving 22 bases between. CDR1 SGHDT and CDR2 YYEEEE come from the germline V gene. The CDR3 contains 17 residues. The whole variable domain, remainder taken from reference TRBV5-6 and TRBJ2-1, is DAGVTQSPTHLIKTRGQQVTLRCSPKSGHDTVSWYQQALGQGPQFIFQYYEEEERQRGNFPDRFSGHQFPNYSSELNVNALLLGDSALYLCASSLFFPGPLTYEQFFGPGTRLTVL.